The rows below give T cell receptor beta chains drawn from one sample of a study of T cell repertoires in cytomegalovirus infection. From the reads, TCRdb called clonotypes with MiXCR, one entry per CDR3 protein. This repertoire shows more than 250,000 distinct CDR3 sequences, around 15% found once; its top ten account for 8.8%. Sequenced: PBMCs. These receptors were taken from a human donor in good health (CMV status not recorded). Some clones in this sample may be carry-over from other donors' samples. Both conserved end residues are part of each CDR3. The D gene is left open where the match is weak. Clone sizes are given selectively: once, few, many, or a class where the clone is expanded.

- TRBJ1-1 TRBV7-6 many TGTGCCAGCAGCTTAGGTACAGGGCCCCTGAACACTGAAGCTTTCTTT CASSLGTGPLNTEAFF
TRBD2 TRBJ2-5 TRBV4-2 - TGTGCCAGCAGCCAAGCACTAGCGGGGTTATTCCAAGAGACCCAGTACTTC CASSQALAGLFQETQYF
- TRBJ1-3 TRBV6-1 many TGTGCCAGCAGTGAAGCCCCGGGGCGGGACACCATATATTTT CASSEAPGRDTIYF
- TRBJ2-1 TRBV7-2 many TGTGCCAGCAGCTTACCAGGGAAGAGGGGCGAGCAGTTCTTC CASSLPGKRGEQFF
- TRBJ2-3 TRBV20-1 many TGCAGTGCTAGATTTCCTAGCACAGATACGCAGTATTTT CSARFPSTDTQYF
- TRBJ1-1 TRBV15 - TGTGCCACCAGCACGGAGAGCCCGAACACTGAAGCTTTCTTT CATSTESPNTEAFF
TRBD1 TRBJ2-5 TRBV28 few TGTGCCAGCAGGATGACAGGGCTGGAGACCCAGTACTTC CASRMTGLETQYF
- TRBJ1-5 TRBV19 many TGTGCCAGTAGTATCAGTATCAATCAGCCCCAGCATTTT CASSISINQPQHF
TRBD2 TRBJ2-5 TRBV5-5 few TGTGCCAGCAGCGCTCGACTAGCGGGAGTGGGCCAAGAGACCCAGTACTTC CASSARLAGVGQETQYF
TRBD2 TRBJ2-2 TRBV6-2/TRBV6-3 many TGTGCCACCAAGATAGCGGGAGGATTCACCGGGGAGCTGTTTTTT CATKIAGGFTGELFF
TRBD1 TRBJ1-4 TRBV29-1 few TGCAGCGTTCGGGACAGCTATGAAAAACTGTTTTTT CSVRDSYEKLFF
- TRBJ2-6 TRBV28 many TGTGCCAGCAGTACGGCTGGTTCAGGGGCCAACGTCCTGACTTTC CASSTAGSGANVLTF
TRBD1 TRBJ1-2 TRBV20-1 many TGCAGTGCTACCCCCCTCGGGGACAGAGACTATGGCTACACCTTC CSATPLGDRDYGYTF
- TRBJ2-2 TRBV20-1 - TGCAGTGCCCCTCAATCGGGGCCAGAGAACACCGGGGAGCTGTTTTTT CSAPQSGPENTGELFF
- TRBJ1-2 TRBV29-1 - TGCAGCGTTGAAACAATCTATGGCTACACCTTC CSVETIYGYTF
TRBD2 TRBJ2-3 TRBV20-1 few TGCAGTGCTCCACCTCAGGGACTAGGGGCGCAGTATTTT CSAPPQGLGAQYF
TRBD2 TRBJ2-3 TRBV4-2 many TGTGCCAGCAGCCAAGATCAAGCGGGGGGAACAGATACGCAGTATTTT CASSQDQAGGTDTQYF
- TRBJ1-6 TRBV20-1 few TGCAGTGCTACAAGGACTCAGATCAATTCACCCCTCCACTTT CSATRTQINSPLHF
TRBD1 TRBJ2-3 TRBV6-2/TRBV6-3 many TGTGCCAGCAAGATCGGGACAGGGAACACAGATACGCAGTATTTT CASKIGTGNTDTQYF
- TRBJ2-7 TRBV11-1 - TGTGCCAGCAGCCATGGACTGGGCGAGCAGTACTTC CASSHGLGEQYF
- TRBJ1-2 TRBV2 - TGTGCCAGCAGTGCGAGTCAGATCTATGGCTACACCTTC CASSASQIYGYTF
- TRBJ2-1 TRBV7-8 many TGTGCCAGCAGCCCCCACCCGACAGGCTACAATGAGCAGTTCTTC CASSPHPTGYNEQFF
- TRBJ2-1 TRBV6-4 few TGTGCCAGCAGTGGGGGACCAGCCACTGAGCAGTTCTTC CASSGGPATEQFF
- TRBJ1-4 TRBV20-1 few TGCAGTGCAATAGAGAATTTTAATGAAAAACTGTTTTTT CSAIENFNEKLFF
- TRBJ2-7 TRBV28 - TGTGCCAGCAGTCCGATCCCGGGGCAGGGATACTACGAGCAGTACTTC CASSPIPGQGYYEQYF
- TRBJ1-4 TRBV10-3 few TGTGCCATCGGCGGGGGCAGCCCCAATGAAAAACTGTTTTTT CAIGGGSPNEKLFF
- TRBJ1-1 TRBV19 many TGTGCCAGTCGATCATGGGGGCGCGGGGACACTGAAGCTTTCTTT CASRSWGRGDTEAFF
- TRBJ1-5 TRBV6-4 few TGTGCCAGCAGTGTGGACGGGGAAAATCAGCCCCAGCATTTT CASSVDGENQPQHF
- TRBJ2-2 TRBV29-1 few TGCAGCGTTGAGCGATTAGTGGGGGCCATGAACACCGGGGAGCTGTTTTTT CSVERLVGAMNTGELFF
TRBD2 TRBJ2-2 TRBV7-2 few TGTGCCAGCAGCTTAGAGGGCTTTAGCGGGGCCTCTACCGGGGAGCTGTTTTTT CASSLEGFSGASTGELFF
- TRBJ2-3 TRBV19 few TGTGCCAGTACCATCCGGGACTTGACAGATACGCAGTATTTT CASTIRDLTDTQYF
- TRBJ1-2 TRBV12-3/TRBV12-4 many TGTGCCAGCAGTTTTGGCTCCCTCTATGGCTACACCTTC CASSFGSLYGYTF
- TRBJ2-7 TRBV27 few TGTGCCAGCTCGCGTTCAGGGAACCCCTACGAGCAGTACTTC CASSRSGNPYEQYF
- TRBJ2-6 TRBV6-1 many TGTGCCGCGTCAGGAGGGGACTCTGGGGCCAACGTCCTGACTTTC CAASGGDSGANVLTF
- TRBJ1-5 TRBV12-3/TRBV12-4 many TGTGCCAGCAGTGAGGACATTCAGCCCCAGCATTTT CASSEDIQPQHF
- TRBJ2-7 TRBV10-3 few TGTGCCATCAGTGAGTCGAGGGAAACGTCCTACGAGCAGTACTTC CAISESRETSYEQYF
- TRBJ2-5 TRBV28 - TGTGCCAGCATCGGTCGAGAGACCCAGTACTTC CASIGRETQYF
- TRBJ1-5 TRBV19 - TGTGCCTCACGAAGGAGGGAAACGAATCAGCCCCAGCATTTT CASRRRETNQPQHF
- TRBJ2-7 TRBV5-1 few TGCGCCAGCAGTCAAAACCCCAGGGGTTCCTACGAGCAGTACTTC CASSQNPRGSYEQYF